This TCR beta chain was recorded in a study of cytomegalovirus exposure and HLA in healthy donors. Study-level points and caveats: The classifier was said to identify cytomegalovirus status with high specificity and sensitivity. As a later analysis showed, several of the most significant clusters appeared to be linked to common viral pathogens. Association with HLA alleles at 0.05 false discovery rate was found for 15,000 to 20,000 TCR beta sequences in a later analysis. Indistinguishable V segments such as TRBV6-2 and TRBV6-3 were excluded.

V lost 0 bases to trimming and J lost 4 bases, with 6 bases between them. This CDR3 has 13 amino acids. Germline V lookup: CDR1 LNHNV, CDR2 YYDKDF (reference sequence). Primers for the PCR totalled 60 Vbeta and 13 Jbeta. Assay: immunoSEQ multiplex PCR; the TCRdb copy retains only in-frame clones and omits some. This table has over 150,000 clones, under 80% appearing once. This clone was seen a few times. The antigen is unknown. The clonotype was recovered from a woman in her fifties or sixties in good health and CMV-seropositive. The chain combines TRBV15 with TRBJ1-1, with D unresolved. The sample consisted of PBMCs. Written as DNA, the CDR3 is TGTGCCACCAGCAGAGAGAGGAGCACTGAAGCTTTCTTT. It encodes CATSRERSTEAFF.